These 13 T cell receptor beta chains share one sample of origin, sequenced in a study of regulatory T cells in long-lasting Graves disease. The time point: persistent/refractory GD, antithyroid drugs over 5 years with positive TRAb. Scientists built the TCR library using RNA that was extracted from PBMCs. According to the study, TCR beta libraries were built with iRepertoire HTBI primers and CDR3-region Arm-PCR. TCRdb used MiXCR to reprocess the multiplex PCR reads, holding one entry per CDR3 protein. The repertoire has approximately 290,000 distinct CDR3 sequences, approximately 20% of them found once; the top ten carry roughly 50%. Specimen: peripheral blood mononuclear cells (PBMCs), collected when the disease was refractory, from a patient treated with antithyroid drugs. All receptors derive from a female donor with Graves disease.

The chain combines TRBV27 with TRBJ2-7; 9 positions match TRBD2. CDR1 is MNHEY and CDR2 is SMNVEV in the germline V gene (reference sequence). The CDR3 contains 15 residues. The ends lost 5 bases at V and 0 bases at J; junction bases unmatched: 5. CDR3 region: CASSASGRSSYEQYF. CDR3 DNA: TGTGCCAGCAGTGCGAGCGGGAGGTCCTCCTACGAGCAGTACTTC.

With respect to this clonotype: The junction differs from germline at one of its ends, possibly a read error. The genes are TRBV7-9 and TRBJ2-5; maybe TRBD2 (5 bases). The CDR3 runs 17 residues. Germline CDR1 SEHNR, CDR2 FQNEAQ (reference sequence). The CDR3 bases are TGTGCCAGCAGCTTAAGGAATCGCGGGCCGTCCCAAGAGACCCGGTACTTC. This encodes CASSLRNRGPSQETRYF.

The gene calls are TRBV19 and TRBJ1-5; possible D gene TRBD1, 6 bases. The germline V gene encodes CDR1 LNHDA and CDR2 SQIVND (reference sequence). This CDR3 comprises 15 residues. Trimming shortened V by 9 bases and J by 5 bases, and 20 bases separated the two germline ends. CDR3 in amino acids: CASSRKTGGYQPQHF. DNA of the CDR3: TGTGCCAGCTCCAGGAAAACGGGGGGCTATCAGCCCCAGCATTTT.

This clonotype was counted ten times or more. CDR3 in amino acids: CSARAYRTGEGQYGYTF. DNA for the CDR3: TGCAGTGCTAGAGCGTATCGGACAGGGGAAGGACAATATGGCTACACCTTC. The chain combines TRBV20-1 with TRBJ1-2; TRBD1 matches 9 bases. From germline, CDR1 is DFQATT and CDR2 SNEGSKA (reference sequence). This CDR3 has 17 amino acids. V lost 1 base, J lost 5 bases, and 14 bases stayed unmatched.

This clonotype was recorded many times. For the CDR3, the DNA is TGTGCCAGTGAGAACGACAGGGGCGGCAATCAGCCCCAGCATTTT. Protein: CASENDRGGNQPQHF. V usage is TRBV2 and J usage is TRBJ1-5, with 8 bases lining up with TRBD1. Germline-derived CDR1 and CDR2 are SNHLY and FYNNEI. J gave up 2 bases and V 9 bases, and 9 bases lay outside the gene matches. CDR3 size: 15 residues.

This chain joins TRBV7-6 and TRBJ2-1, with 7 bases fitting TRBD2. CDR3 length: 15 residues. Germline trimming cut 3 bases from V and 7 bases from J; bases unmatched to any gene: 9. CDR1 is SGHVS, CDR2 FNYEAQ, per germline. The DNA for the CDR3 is TGTGCCAGCAGCTTGAGTGCGGGAGAGGGTAATGAGCAGTTCTTC. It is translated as CASSLSAGEGNEQFF.

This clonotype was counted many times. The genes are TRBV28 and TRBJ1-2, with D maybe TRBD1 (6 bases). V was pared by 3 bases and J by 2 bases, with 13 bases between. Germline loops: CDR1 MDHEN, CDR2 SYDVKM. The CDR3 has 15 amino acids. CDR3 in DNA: TGTGCCAGCAGTTTTTACGGGGGGCGGAACTATGGCTACACCTTC. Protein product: CASSFYGGRNYGYTF.

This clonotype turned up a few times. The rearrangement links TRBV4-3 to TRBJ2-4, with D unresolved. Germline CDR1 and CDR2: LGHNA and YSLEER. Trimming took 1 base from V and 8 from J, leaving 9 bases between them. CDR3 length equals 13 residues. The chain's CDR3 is CASSQAQSDIQYF. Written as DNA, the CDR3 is TGCGCCAGCAGCCAAGCGCAATCGGACATTCAGTACTTC.

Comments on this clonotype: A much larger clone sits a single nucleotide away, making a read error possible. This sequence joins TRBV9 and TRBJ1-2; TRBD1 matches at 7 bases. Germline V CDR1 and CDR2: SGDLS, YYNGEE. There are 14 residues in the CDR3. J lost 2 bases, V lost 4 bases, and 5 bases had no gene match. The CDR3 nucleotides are TGTGCCAGCAGCCAACAGGGGAGGAACTATGGCTACACCTTC. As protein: CASSQQGRNYGYTF.

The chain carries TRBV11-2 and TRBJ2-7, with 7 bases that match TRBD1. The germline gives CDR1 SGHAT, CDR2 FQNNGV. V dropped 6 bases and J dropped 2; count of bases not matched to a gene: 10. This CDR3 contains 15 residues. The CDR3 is CASRTPEQGTYEQYF. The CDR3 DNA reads TGTGCCAGCAGGACACCGGAACAGGGGACCTACGAGCAGTACTTC. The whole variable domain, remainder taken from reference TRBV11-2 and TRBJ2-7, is EAGVAQSPRYKIIEKRQSVAFWCNPISGHATLYWYQQILGQGPKLLIQFQNNGVVDDSQLPKDRFSAERLKGVDSTLKIQPAKLEDSAVYLCASRTPEQGTYEQYFGPGTRLTVT.

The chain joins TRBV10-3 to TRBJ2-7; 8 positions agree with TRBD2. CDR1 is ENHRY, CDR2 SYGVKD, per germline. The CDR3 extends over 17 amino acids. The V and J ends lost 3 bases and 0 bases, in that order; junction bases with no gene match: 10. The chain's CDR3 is CAISDPTLGTSSYEQYF. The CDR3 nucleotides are TGTGCCATCAGTGACCCAACGCTCGGGACTAGCTCCTACGAGCAGTACTTC.

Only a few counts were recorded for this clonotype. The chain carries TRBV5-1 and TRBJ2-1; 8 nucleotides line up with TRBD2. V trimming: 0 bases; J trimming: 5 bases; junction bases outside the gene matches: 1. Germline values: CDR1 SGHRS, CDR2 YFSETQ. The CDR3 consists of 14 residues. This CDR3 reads CASSLVAGNNEQFF. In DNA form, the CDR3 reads TGCGCCAGCAGCTTGGTAGCGGGAAACAATGAGCAGTTCTTC.

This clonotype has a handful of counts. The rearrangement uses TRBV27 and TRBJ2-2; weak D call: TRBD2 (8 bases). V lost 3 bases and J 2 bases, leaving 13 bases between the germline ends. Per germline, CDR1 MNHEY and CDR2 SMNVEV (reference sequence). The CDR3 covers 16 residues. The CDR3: CASSFSGTANTGELFF. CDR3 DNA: TGTGCCAGCAGTTTTAGCGGGACAGCCAACACCGGGGAGCTGTTTTTT.